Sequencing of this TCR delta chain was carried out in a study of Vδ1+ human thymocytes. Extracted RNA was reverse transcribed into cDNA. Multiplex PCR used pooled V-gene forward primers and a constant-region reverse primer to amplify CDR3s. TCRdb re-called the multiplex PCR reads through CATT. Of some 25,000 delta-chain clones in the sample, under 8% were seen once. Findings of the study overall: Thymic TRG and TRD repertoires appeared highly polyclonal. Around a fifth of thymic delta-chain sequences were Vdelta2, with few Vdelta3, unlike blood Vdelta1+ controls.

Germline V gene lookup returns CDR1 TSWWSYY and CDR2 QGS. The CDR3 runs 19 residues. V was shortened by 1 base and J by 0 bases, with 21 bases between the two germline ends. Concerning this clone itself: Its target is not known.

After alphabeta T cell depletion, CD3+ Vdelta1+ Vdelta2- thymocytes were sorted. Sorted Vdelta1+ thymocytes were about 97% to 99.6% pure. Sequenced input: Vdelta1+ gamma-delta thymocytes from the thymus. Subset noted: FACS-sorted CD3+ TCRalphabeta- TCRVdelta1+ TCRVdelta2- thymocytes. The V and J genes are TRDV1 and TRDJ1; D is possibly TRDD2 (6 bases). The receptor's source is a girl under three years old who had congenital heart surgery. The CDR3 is CALGERPFPEARYTDKLIF. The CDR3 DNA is TGTGCTCTTGGGGAACGGCCCTTCCCCGAGGCCCGTTACACCGATAAACTCATCTTT.